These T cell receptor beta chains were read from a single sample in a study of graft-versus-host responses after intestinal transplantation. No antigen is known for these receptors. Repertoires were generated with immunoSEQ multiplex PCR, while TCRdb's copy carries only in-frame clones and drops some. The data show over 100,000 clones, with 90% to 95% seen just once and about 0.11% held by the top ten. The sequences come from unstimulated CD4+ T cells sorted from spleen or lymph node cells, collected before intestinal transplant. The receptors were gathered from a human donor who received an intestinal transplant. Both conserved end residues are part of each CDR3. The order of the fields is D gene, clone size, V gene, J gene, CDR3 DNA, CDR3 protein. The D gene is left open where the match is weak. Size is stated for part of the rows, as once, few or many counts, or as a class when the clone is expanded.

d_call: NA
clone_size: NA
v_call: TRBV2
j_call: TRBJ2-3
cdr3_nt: TGTGCCAGCACCCTGGGCCTAGCGACGAACACAGATACGCAGTATTTT
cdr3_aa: CASTLGLATNTDTQYF

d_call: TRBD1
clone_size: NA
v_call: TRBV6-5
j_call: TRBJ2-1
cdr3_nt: TGTGCCAGCAGTTACTCGAGGATCGGGACAGGGCAGTTCTTC
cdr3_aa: CASSYSRIGTGQFF

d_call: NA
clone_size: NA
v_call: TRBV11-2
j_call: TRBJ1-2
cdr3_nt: TGTGCCAGCTCTCACCTGGGGGCAGGGGCTCTTCGAGGCTACACCTTC
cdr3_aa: CASSHLGAGALRGYTF

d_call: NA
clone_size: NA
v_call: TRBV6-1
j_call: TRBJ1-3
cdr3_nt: TGTGCCAGCGGCAGGGGCGGAAACACCATATATTTT
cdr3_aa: CASGRGGNTIYF

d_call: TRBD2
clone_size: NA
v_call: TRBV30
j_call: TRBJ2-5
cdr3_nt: TGTGCCTGGAGTGTACAGGGACTAGCTCAGGAGACCCAGTACTTC
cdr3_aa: CAWSVQGLAQETQYF

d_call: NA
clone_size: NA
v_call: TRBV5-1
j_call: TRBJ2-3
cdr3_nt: TGCGCCAGCAGCTTGGACGAGAACACAGATACGCAGTATTTT
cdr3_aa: CASSLDENTDTQYF

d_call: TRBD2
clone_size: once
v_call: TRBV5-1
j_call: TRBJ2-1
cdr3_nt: TGCGCCAGCAGCCTCCCTAGCGGGAGGAATGAGCAGTTCTTC
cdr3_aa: CASSLPSGRNEQFF

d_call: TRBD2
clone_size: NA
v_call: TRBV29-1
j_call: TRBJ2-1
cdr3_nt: TGCAGCGGTGCCTTGACTAGCGGGCCTAGGGATGAGCAGTTCTTC
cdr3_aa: CSGALTSGPRDEQFF

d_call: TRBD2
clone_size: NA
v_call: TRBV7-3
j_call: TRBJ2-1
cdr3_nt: TGTGCCAGCAGCACCGGGGGGTGGGGCAATGAGCAGTTCTTC
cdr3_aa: CASSTGGWGNEQFF

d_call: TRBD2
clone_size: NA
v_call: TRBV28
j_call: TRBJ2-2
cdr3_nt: TGTGCCAGCTGGAATAGCGGGAGGGCCGGGGAGCTGTTTTTT
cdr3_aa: CASWNSGRAGELFF

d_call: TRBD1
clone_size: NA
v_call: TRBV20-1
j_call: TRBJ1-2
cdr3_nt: TGCAGTGCTCGGGACAGCTATGGCTACACCTTC
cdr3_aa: CSARDSYGYTF

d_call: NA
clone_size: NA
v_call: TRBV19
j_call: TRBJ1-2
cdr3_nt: TGTGCCAGTAGGCCGGAAGGCAGTTTAGGAGGCTACACCTTC
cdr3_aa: CASRPEGSLGGYTF

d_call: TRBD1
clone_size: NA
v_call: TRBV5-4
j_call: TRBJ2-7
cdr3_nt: TGTGCCAGCAGCTTAACAGGGGGTATCTACGAGCAGTACTTC
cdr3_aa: CASSLTGGIYEQYF

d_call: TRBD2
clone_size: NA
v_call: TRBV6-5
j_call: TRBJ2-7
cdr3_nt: TGTGCCAGCAGTTACACTTCAGCGGGGTCCTCCTACGAGCAGTACTTC
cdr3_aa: CASSYTSAGSSYEQYF

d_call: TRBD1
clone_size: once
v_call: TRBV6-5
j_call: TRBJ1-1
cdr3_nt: TGTGCCAGCAGTTACTCCGGACAGGGGGTCTACACTGAAGCTTTCTTT
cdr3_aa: CASSYSGQGVYTEAFF

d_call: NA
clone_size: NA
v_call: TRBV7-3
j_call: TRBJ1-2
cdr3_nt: TGTGCCAGCAGCTTAAGTGGGGGGCAGGGCTACACCTTC
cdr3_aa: CASSLSGGQGYTF

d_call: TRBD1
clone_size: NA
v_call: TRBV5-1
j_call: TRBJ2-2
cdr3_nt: TGCGCCAGCAGCTTGGGCGCGACAGGGGCCGGGGAGCTGTTTTTT
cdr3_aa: CASSLGATGAGELFF

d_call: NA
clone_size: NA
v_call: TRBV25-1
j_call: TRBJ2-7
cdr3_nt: TGTGCCAGTTCGAGCGGATACGAGCAGTACTTC
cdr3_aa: CASSSGYEQYF

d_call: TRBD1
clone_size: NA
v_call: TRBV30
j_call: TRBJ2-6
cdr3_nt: TGTGCCTGGAGCGGCGCCCGTCGGGACAGGCCCTCTGGGGCCAACGTCCTGACTTTC
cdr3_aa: CAWSGARRDRPSGANVLTF

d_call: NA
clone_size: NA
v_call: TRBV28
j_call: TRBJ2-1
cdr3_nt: TGTGCCAGCAGCACCTTACTAAGGTCGGGGGCCAAGGAGCAGTTCTTC
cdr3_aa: CASSTLLRSGAKEQFF

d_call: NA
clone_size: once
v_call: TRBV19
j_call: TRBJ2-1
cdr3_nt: TGTGCCAGTAGTATAGAATTCTTCTCGGCGGCCTACAATGAGCAGTTCTTC
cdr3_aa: CASSIEFFSAAYNEQFF

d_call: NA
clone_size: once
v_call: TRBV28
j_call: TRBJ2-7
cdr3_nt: TGTGCCAGCACCATAGCTTCCTCTTCGGTTGAGCAGTACTTC
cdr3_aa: CASTIASSSVEQYF

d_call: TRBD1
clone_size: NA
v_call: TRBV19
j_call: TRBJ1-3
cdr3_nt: TGTGCCAGCCGCACCGGGACAGGGGGCCTTTATGGAAACACCATATATTTT
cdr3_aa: CASRTGTGGLYGNTIYF

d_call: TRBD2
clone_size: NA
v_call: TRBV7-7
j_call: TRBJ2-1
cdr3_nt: TGTGCTAGCAGCTTAGGGTCTAGCGGTTCCTACAATGAGCAGTTCTTC
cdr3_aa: CASSLGSSGSYNEQFF

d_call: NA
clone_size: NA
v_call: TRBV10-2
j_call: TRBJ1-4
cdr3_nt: TGCGCCAGCAGTGAGGGCATTAATGAAAAACTGTTTTTT
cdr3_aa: CASSEGINEKLFF

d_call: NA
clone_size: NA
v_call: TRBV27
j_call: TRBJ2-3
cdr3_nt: TGTGCCAGCAGTTTGTCGTCGGCGGGGCGAGGTACGCAGTATTTT
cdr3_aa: CASSLSSAGRGTQYF

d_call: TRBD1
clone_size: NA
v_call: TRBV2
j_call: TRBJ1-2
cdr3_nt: TGTGCCAGCACCCCGGGGGGGACAGGGAACTATGGCTACACCTTC
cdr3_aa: CASTPGGTGNYGYTF

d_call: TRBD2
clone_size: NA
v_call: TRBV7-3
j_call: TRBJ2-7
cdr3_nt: TGTGCCAGCAGCTACTCTAGCGGGACCCACGAGCAGTACTTC
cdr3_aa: CASSYSSGTHEQYF

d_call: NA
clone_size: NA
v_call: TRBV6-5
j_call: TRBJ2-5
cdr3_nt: TGTGCCAGCAACCAGGGACTGCGACAAGAGACCCAGTACTTC
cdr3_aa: CASNQGLRQETQYF

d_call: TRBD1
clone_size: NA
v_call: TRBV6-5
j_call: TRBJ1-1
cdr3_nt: TGTGCCAGCAGTTATGTGCAGGGGGACACTGAAGCTTTCTTT
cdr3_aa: CASSYVQGDTEAFF

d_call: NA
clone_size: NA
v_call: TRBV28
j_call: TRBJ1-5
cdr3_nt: TGTGCCAGCAGTACCCTCCCGACGGGCCTACAGCATTTT
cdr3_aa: CASSTLPTGLQHF

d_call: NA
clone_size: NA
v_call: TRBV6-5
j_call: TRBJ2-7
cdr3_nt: TGTGCCAGCAGCTCTGCCGGGATAGACTCCTACGAGCAGTACTTC
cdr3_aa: CASSSAGIDSYEQYF

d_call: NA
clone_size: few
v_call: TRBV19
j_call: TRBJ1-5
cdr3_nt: TGTGCCAGTAGTAGGGGGCGCCTGGGTAGCAATCAGCCCCAGCATTTT
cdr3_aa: CASSRGRLGSNQPQHF

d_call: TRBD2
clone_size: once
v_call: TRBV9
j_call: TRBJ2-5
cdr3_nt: TGTGCCAGCAGCGTCGGACTAGCGGGAGAAGAGACCCAGTACTTC
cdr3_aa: CASSVGLAGEETQYF

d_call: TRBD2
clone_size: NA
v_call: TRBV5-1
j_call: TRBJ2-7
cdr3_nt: TGCGCCAGCAGCCCTAGCGGGCCCCCCTACGAGCAGTACTTC
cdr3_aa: CASSPSGPPYEQYF

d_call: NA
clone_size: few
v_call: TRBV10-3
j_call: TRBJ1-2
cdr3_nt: TGTGCCATCAGTCGGAAGACAGGCCCTTATAACTATGGCTACACCTTC
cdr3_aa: CAISRKTGPYNYGYTF

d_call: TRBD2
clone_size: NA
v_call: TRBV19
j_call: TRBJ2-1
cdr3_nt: TGTGCCAGTGCAAAACTAGCGGGAAACAATGAGCAGTTCTTC
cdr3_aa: CASAKLAGNNEQFF

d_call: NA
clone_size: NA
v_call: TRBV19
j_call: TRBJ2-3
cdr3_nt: TGTGCCAGTAGTATCAACAGGAGGGCCACCCCAGATACGCAGTATTTT
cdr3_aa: CASSINRRATPDTQYF

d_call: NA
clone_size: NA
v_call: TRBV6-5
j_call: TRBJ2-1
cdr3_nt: TGTGCCAGCACCCAGACTAGGAGCTCCTACAATGAGCAGTTCTTC
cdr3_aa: CASTQTRSSYNEQFF

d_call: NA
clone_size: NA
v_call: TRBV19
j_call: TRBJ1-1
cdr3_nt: TGTGCCAGTAGCCCTTATGAGTTCACTGAAGCTTTCTTT
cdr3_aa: CASSPYEFTEAFF

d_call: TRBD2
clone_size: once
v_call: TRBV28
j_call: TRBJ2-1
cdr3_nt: TGTGCCAGCAGTACCTCACCCCTTCTAGCGGGAGGTTCGCATGAGCAGTTCTTC
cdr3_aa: CASSTSPLLAGGSHEQFF

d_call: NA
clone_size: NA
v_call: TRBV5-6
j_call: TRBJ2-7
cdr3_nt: TGTGCCAGCAGCTTTAGGCCAGGCTCCTACGAGCAGTACTTC
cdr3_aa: CASSFRPGSYEQYF

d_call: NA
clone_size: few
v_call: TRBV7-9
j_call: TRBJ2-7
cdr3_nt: TGTGCCAGCAGCCGAAGCGGGACAGCCTCCTACGAGCAGTACTTC
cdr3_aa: CASSRSGTASYEQYF

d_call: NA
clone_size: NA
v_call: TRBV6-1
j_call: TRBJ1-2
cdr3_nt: TGTGCCAGCAGTGAAGAGGCGGTGAACTATGGCTACACCTTC
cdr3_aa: CASSEEAVNYGYTF

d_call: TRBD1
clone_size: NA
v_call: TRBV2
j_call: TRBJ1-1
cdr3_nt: TGTGCAAACCTGGAGGGGGCGGGCGGGACGATTGGCACTGAAGCTTTCTTT
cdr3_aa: CANLEGAGGTIGTEAFF

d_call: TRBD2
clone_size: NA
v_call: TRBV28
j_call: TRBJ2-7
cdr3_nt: TGTGCCAGTGACGCGTCCGGGGGGGACTCCTACGAGCAGTACTTC
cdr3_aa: CASDASGGDSYEQYF

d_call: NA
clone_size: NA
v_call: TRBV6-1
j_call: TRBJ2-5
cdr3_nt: TGTGCCAGCAGTCCCCTTCGGAGGGTCCAAGAGACCCAGTACTTC
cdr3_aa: CASSPLRRVQETQYF